This TCR beta chain was sequenced during a study of vaccination and CD4 T cells after COVID-19. About the research overall: All convalescent patients were nasal swab PCR positive for SARS-CoV-2; roughly ten had mild and one severe disease. Post-COVID draws followed diagnosis by a median roughly 99 days (range 35 to 161).

TCRdb re-analysed the PCR reads in MiXCR, keeping a single row per CDR3 protein. The sample lists 13,000 to 15,000 distinct CDR3 sequences; 69% were seen once. Turning to this clonotype: Its cognate antigen is unknown.

Regarding the study as a whole: The median count of SARS-CoV-2-reactive clonotypes rose from approximately 21 to 40, not significantly.

V was shortened by 1 base and J by 1 base, with 11 bases between the two germline ends. The CDR3 extends over 15 amino acids. Germline assignment: CDR1 SGHTA and CDR2 FQGNSA. The sequences come from CD4+ T cells from blood, collected after SARS-CoV-2 vaccination. The gene calls are TRBV7-2 and TRBJ2-7; D is uncertain. This TCR came from a human donor who had recovered from COVID-19. CDR3 residues: CASSLETYFSYEQYF. DNA for the CDR3: TGTGCCAGCAGCTTAGAGACATACTTTTCCTACGAGCAGTACTTC.